The rows below give T cell receptor beta chains drawn from one sample of a study of vaccination effects on CD4 cells after COVID-19. No antigen is known for these receptors. Sequenced by immunoSEQ multiplex PCR; TCRdb stores in-frame clones only, minus some. Seen here are roughly 24,000 clones, around 72% observed once, and the top ten hold under 5.5%. The starting material was CD4+ T cells from PBMCs cultured with SARS-CoV-2 spike peptides, obtained before COVID-19 vaccination. These receptors came from a human donor who received a COVID-19 vaccine. Each CDR3 is given with its conserved first and last residue. The D gene is left open where the match is weak. Size tells how often a clone was seen (once, few, many) or the class of an expanded clone, and some rows leave it out.

CDR3 protein: CAWTGGARSSSYNSPLHF
CDR3 DNA: TGTGCCTGGACCGGGGGGGCCCGGTCTAGCTCCTATAATTCACCCCTCCACTTT
D gene: -
J gene: TRBJ1-6
V gene: TRBV30
clone size: -

CDR3 protein: CASSEVSARNSPLHF
CDR3 DNA: TGTGCCAGCAGTGAAGTATCGGCACGCAATTCACCCCTCCACTTT
D gene: -
J gene: TRBJ1-6
V gene: TRBV6-1
clone size: -

CDR3 protein: CASSHRGAAQPQHF
CDR3 DNA: TGTGCCAGCAGCCACCGCGGGGCGGCTCAGCCCCAGCATTTT
D gene: -
J gene: TRBJ1-5
V gene: TRBV7-9
clone size: once

CDR3 protein: CASSSDSTTYEQYF
CDR3 DNA: TGCGCCAGCAGCTCGGACAGTACTACCTACGAGCAGTACTTC
D gene: -
J gene: TRBJ2-7
V gene: TRBV5-1
clone size: -

CDR3 protein: CASSQGTGWGSTYEQYF
CDR3 DNA: TGTGCCAGCAGCCAAGGGACAGGGTGGGGTTCTACCTACGAGCAGTACTTC
D gene: TRBD1
J gene: TRBJ2-7
V gene: TRBV14
clone size: -

CDR3 protein: CASSQDVTGPNEQFF
CDR3 DNA: TGTGCCAGCAGCCAAGATGTGACGGGACCTAATGAGCAGTTCTTC
D gene: -
J gene: TRBJ2-1
V gene: TRBV4-2
clone size: few

CDR3 protein: CASSPGRTISYNEQFF
CDR3 DNA: TGTGCCAGCAGCCCCGGCCGGACCATTTCCTACAATGAGCAGTTCTTC
D gene: -
J gene: TRBJ2-1
V gene: TRBV7-7
clone size: -

CDR3 protein: CAGSGQRNSKETQYF
CDR3 DNA: TGTGCCGGATCGGGGCAGCGAAATTCTAAAGAGACCCAGTACTTC
D gene: -
J gene: TRBJ2-5
V gene: TRBV7-9
clone size: -

CDR3 protein: CASSLEVAGNTIYF
CDR3 DNA: TGTGCCAGCAGCTTAGAAGTAGCTGGAAACACCATATATTTT
D gene: -
J gene: TRBJ1-3
V gene: TRBV7-9
clone size: -

CDR3 protein: CATKRDWDNEKLFF
CDR3 DNA: TGTGCCACTAAAAGGGACTGGGATAATGAAAAACTGTTTTTT
D gene: -
J gene: TRBJ1-4
V gene: TRBV6-5
clone size: -

CDR3 protein: CASSQSGDGSYEQYF
CDR3 DNA: TGCGCCAGCAGCCAATCAGGGGACGGATCCTACGAGCAGTACTTC
D gene: -
J gene: TRBJ2-7
V gene: TRBV4-1
clone size: -

CDR3 protein: CASSERGEQFF
CDR3 DNA: TGTGCCAGCAGTGAAAGGGGTGAGCAGTTCTTC
D gene: -
J gene: TRBJ2-1
V gene: TRBV6-1
clone size: -

CDR3 protein: CASSSSGYSYNEQFF
CDR3 DNA: TGTGCCAGCAGCTCGAGCGGGTACTCCTACAATGAGCAGTTCTTC
D gene: -
J gene: TRBJ2-1
V gene: TRBV5-8
clone size: -

CDR3 protein: CASSPPGQGSEAFF
CDR3 DNA: TGTGCCAGCTCACCACCTGGACAGGGTAGTGAAGCTTTCTTT
D gene: TRBD1
J gene: TRBJ1-1
V gene: TRBV18
clone size: -

CDR3 protein: CAISDPRGGADYGYTF
CDR3 DNA: TGTGCCATCAGTGACCCCCGGGGAGGGGCGGACTATGGCTACACCTTC
D gene: -
J gene: TRBJ1-2
V gene: TRBV10-3
clone size: -

CDR3 protein: CASSWADRQETQYF
CDR3 DNA: TGCGCCAGCAGCTGGGCGGACAGGCAAGAGACCCAGTACTTC
D gene: TRBD1
J gene: TRBJ2-5
V gene: TRBV5-1
clone size: -

CDR3 protein: CAWSGQQNQPQHF
CDR3 DNA: TGTGCCTGGAGCGGACAGCAGAATCAGCCCCAGCATTTT
D gene: -
J gene: TRBJ1-5
V gene: TRBV30
clone size: -

CDR3 protein: CASSLSVGGSYEQYF
CDR3 DNA: TGTGCCAGCAGCCTCTCGGTGGGAGGGTCCTACGAGCAGTACTTC
D gene: TRBD2
J gene: TRBJ2-7
V gene: TRBV14
clone size: few

CDR3 protein: CASSSGLAGAYNEQFF
CDR3 DNA: TGTGCCAGCAGCTCGGGACTAGCGGGGGCCTACAATGAGCAGTTCTTC
D gene: TRBD2
J gene: TRBJ2-1
V gene: TRBV5-4
clone size: -

CDR3 protein: CATSPQGARGYGYTF
CDR3 DNA: TGTGCCACCAGCCCCCAGGGGGCTAGGGGCTATGGCTACACCTTC
D gene: TRBD1
J gene: TRBJ1-2
V gene: TRBV15
clone size: once

CDR3 protein: CASSQASAGAGNTIYF
CDR3 DNA: TGTGCCAGCAGCCAAGCGTCGGCAGGGGCTGGAAACACCATATATTTT
D gene: -
J gene: TRBJ1-3
V gene: TRBV4-2
clone size: -

CDR3 protein: CASSDDRGRETQYF
CDR3 DNA: TGTGCCAGCAGCGACGACAGGGGTAGGGAGACCCAGTACTTC
D gene: TRBD1
J gene: TRBJ2-5
V gene: TRBV2
clone size: -

CDR3 protein: CASSDRREVGQPQHF
CDR3 DNA: TGCGCCAGCAGTGATCGCCGGGAGGTCGGACAGCCCCAGCATTTT
D gene: -
J gene: TRBJ1-5
V gene: TRBV10-1
clone size: few

CDR3 protein: CSVEGSARSTEAFF
CDR3 DNA: TGCAGCGTCGAGGGCTCGGCTCGTAGCACTGAAGCTTTCTTT
D gene: -
J gene: TRBJ1-1
V gene: TRBV29-1
clone size: medium-sized

CDR3 protein: CASSFQGAETQYF
CDR3 DNA: TGTGCCAGCAGTTTTCAAGGGGCCGAGACCCAGTACTTC
D gene: -
J gene: TRBJ2-5
V gene: TRBV27
clone size: -

CDR3 protein: CASSEATRGLAHNEQFF
CDR3 DNA: TGTGCCAGCAGTGAAGCGACTAGGGGATTAGCGCACAATGAGCAGTTCTTC
D gene: -
J gene: TRBJ2-1
V gene: TRBV2
clone size: -

CDR3 protein: CASSRASGFEAFF
CDR3 DNA: TGTGCCAGCAGTCGGGCGTCGGGCTTTGAAGCTTTCTTT
D gene: -
J gene: TRBJ1-1
V gene: TRBV6-5
clone size: -

CDR3 protein: CASSPGRRNSYEQYF
CDR3 DNA: TGTGCTAGTTCCCCGGGACGGAGGAACTCCTACGAGCAGTACTTC
D gene: -
J gene: TRBJ2-7
V gene: TRBV12-5
clone size: -

CDR3 protein: CASGKSAVGNTEAFF
CDR3 DNA: TGTGCCAGCGGAAAATCGGCAGTAGGGAACACTGAAGCTTTCTTT
D gene: -
J gene: TRBJ1-1
V gene: TRBV2
clone size: -

CDR3 protein: CASSHDRDGNYGYTF
CDR3 DNA: TGCGCCAGCAGCCACGACAGGGACGGGAACTATGGCTACACCTTC
D gene: TRBD1
J gene: TRBJ1-2
V gene: TRBV4-1
clone size: few

CDR3 protein: CASRLDRQTDTQYF
CDR3 DNA: TGTGCCAGCAGACTGGACAGGCAAACAGATACGCAGTATTTT
D gene: TRBD1
J gene: TRBJ2-3
V gene: TRBV6-4
clone size: -

CDR3 protein: CASSESSPVLNSPLHF
CDR3 DNA: TGCGCCAGCAGTGAGTCGTCTCCAGTCCTTAATTCACCCCTCCACTTT
D gene: -
J gene: TRBJ1-6
V gene: TRBV10-1
clone size: -

CDR3 protein: CSVGLRPGETQYF
CDR3 DNA: TGCAGCGTTGGGTTGAGACCAGGCGAGACCCAGTACTTC
D gene: -
J gene: TRBJ2-5
V gene: TRBV29-1
clone size: -

CDR3 protein: CASSIGRVAGELFF
CDR3 DNA: TGTGCCAGTAGTATAGGCAGGGTGGCCGGGGAGCTGTTTTTT
D gene: -
J gene: TRBJ2-2
V gene: TRBV19
clone size: -

CDR3 protein: CASSESANTIYF
CDR3 DNA: TGTGCCAGCAGTGAATCGGCGAACACCATATATTTT
D gene: -
J gene: TRBJ1-3
V gene: TRBV2
clone size: -

CDR3 protein: CASSRGGFGETQYF
CDR3 DNA: TGTGCCAGCAGTCGAGGGGGATTTGGGGAGACCCAGTACTTC
D gene: -
J gene: TRBJ2-5
V gene: TRBV7-2
clone size: few

CDR3 protein: CASNQDTVNSPLHF
CDR3 DNA: TGTGCCAGCAACCAGGACACGGTTAATTCACCCCTCCACTTT
D gene: -
J gene: TRBJ1-6
V gene: TRBV2
clone size: -

CDR3 protein: CASSHWTGGEQYF
CDR3 DNA: TGTGCCAGCAGCCACTGGACAGGGGGCGAGCAGTACTTC
D gene: TRBD1
J gene: TRBJ2-7
V gene: TRBV5-6
clone size: -

CDR3 protein: CSVGKGGEKLFF
CDR3 DNA: TGCAGCGTTGGTAAAGGAGGGGAAAAACTGTTTTTT
D gene: -
J gene: TRBJ1-4
V gene: TRBV29-1
clone size: -

CDR3 protein: CASSHSLGVDYNEQFF
CDR3 DNA: TGTGCCAGCAGCCACTCTCTGGGGGTGGACTACAATGAGCAGTTCTTC
D gene: -
J gene: TRBJ2-1
V gene: TRBV7-2
clone size: -

CDR3 protein: CASSYSSGGVTEAFF
CDR3 DNA: TGTGCCAGCAGTTACTCGTCCGGCGGGGTCACTGAAGCTTTCTTT
D gene: -
J gene: TRBJ1-1
V gene: TRBV6-5
clone size: -

CDR3 protein: CASSVVWGLGETQYF
CDR3 DNA: TGTGCCAGCAGCGTAGTTTGGGGGTTGGGGGAGACCCAGTACTTC
D gene: -
J gene: TRBJ2-5
V gene: TRBV9
clone size: -

CDR3 protein: CASSSGQGALGYGYTF
CDR3 DNA: TGTGCCAGCAGCTCCGGACAGGGGGCGCTTGGCTATGGCTACACCTTC
D gene: TRBD1
J gene: TRBJ1-2
V gene: TRBV7-9
clone size: few

CDR3 protein: CASSLSRLAGGPGTDTQYF
CDR3 DNA: TGTGCCAGCAGTTTATCGAGGCTAGCGGGAGGGCCAGGGACAGATACGCAGTATTTT
D gene: TRBD2
J gene: TRBJ2-3
V gene: TRBV27
clone size: -

CDR3 protein: CAGALSSYNSPLHF
CDR3 DNA: TGTGCCGGAGCCCTAAGCTCCTATAATTCACCCCTCCACTTT
D gene: -
J gene: TRBJ1-6
V gene: TRBV6-5
clone size: -